The clone carrying this TCR beta chain came up once. Trimming stripped 1 base from V and 4 bases from J, with 17 bases between. The CDR3 extends over 16 amino acids. The germline CDR1 and CDR2 sequences are LGHNA and YSLEER. The sample is drawn from a study of blood T cell repertoires in COVID-19. The protocol was immunoSEQ multiplex PCR, while the TCRdb copy is restricted to in-frame clones and leaves out a portion. The sample has roughly 230,000 clones; approximately 85% are singletons. Source material: peripheral blood. The V call is TRBV4-3, the J call TRBJ2-7; weak D call: TRBD1 (6 bases). The TCR was taken from a man aged 50-59 years with COVID-19, enrolled during active disease. CDR3 region: CASSQGGSTGRYEQYF. The CDR3 nucleotides are TGCGCCAGCAGCCAAGGGGGCAGTACAGGGCGATACGAGCAGTACTTC.